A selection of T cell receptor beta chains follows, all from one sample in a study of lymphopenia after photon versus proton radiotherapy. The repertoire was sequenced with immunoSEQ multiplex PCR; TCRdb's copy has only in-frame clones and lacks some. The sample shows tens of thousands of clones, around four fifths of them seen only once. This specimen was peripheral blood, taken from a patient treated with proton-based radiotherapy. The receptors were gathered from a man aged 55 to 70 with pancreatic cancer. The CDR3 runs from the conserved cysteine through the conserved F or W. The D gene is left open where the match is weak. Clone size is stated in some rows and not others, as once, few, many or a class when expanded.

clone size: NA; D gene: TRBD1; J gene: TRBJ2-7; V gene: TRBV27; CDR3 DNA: TGTGCCAGCAGTCTCTCCTTTCTGGACAGGGACGAGCAGTACTTC; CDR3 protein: CASSLSFLDRDEQYF
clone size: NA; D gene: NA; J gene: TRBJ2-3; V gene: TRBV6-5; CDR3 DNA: TGTGCCAGCAAATTGTTGTATACGCAGTATTTT; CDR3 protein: CASKLLYTQYF
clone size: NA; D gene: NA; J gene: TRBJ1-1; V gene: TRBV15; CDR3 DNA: TGTGCCACCAGCCCAAGGGCAGGTGAAGCTTTCTTT; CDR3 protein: CATSPRAGEAFF
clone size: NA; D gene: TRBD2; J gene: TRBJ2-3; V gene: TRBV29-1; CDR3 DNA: TGCAGCGTCAAAAAGAGGAGGACTAGCGGGAGCCCAGATACGCAGTATTTT; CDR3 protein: CSVKKRRTSGSPDTQYF
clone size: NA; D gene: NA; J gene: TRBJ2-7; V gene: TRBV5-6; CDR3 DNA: TGTGCCAGCAGCTGGAGCGGGCGGAGCTCCTACGAGCAGTACTTC; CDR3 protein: CASSWSGRSSYEQYF
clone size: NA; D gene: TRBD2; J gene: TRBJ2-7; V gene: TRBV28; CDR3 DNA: TGTGCCAGCAGTTTGAGTACTAGCGGGAGGGCTAAGGAGCAGTACTTC; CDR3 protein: CASSLSTSGRAKEQYF
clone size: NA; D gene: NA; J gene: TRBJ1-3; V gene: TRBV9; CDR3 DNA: TGTGCCAGCAGCGTAGGGGGGCTGTCCTCTGGAAACACCATATATTTT; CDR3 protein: CASSVGGLSSGNTIYF
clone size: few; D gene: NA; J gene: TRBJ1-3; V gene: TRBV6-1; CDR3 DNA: TGTGCCAGCAGCCCAATGGACACCATATATTTT; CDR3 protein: CASSPMDTIYF
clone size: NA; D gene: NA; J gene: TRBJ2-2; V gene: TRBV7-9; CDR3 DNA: TGTGCCAGCAGCCGAAGTTTACAGGGATGGATGAACACCGGGGAGCTGTTTTTT; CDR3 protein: CASSRSLQGWMNTGELFF
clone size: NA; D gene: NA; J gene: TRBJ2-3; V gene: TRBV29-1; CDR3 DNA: TGCAGCGTCCAGAGACAGTGGCCTAGCACAGATACGCAGTATTTT; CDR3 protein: CSVQRQWPSTDTQYF
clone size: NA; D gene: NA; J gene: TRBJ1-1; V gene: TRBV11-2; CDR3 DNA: TGTGCCAGCAGCTGGGGCCGGAACACTGAAGCTTTCTTT; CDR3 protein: CASSWGRNTEAFF
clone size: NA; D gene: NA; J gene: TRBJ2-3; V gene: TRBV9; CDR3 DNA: TGTGCCAGCAGCGTAGGTCCCGGACAGACAACAGATACGCAGTATTTT; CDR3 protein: CASSVGPGQTTDTQYF
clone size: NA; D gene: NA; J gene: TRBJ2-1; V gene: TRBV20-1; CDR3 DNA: TGCAGTACGACTAGTGGCAATGAGCAGTTCTTC; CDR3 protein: CSTTSGNEQFF
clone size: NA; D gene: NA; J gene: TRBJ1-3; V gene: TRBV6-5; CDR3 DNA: TGTGCCAGCAGTTACTTTCCCCCGGCCGGAAACACCATATATTTT; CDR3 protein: CASSYFPPAGNTIYF
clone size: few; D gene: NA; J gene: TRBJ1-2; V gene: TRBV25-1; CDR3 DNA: TGTGCCAGCAGGAGAGGCTATGGCTACACCTTC; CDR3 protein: CASRRGYGYTF
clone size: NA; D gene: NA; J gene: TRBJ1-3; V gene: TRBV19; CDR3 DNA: TGTGCCAGTAGTCCCCCCGGCCTCTCTGGAAACACCATATATTTT; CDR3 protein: CASSPPGLSGNTIYF
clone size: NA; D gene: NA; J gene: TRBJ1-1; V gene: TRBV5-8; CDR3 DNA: TGTGCCAGCAGCTTACAGGCCGTGAACACTGAAGCTTTCTTT; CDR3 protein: CASSLQAVNTEAFF
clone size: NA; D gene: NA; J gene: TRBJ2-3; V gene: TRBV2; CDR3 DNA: TGTGCCAGCGAGACTAGTAGCAGCACAGATACGCAGTATTTT; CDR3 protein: CASETSSSTDTQYF
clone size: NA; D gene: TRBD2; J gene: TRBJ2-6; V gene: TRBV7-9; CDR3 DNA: TGTGCCAGCAGCTTAGGGGGAGGGCGGGCCAACGTCCTGACTTTC; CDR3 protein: CASSLGGGRANVLTF
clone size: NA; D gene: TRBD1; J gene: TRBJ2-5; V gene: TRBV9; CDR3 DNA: TGTGCCAGCAGCGTAGCACCAGGGGGCGAGACCCAGTACTTC; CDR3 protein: CASSVAPGGETQYF
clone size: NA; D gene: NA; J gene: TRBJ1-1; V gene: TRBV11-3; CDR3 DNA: TGTGCCAGCAGCCTGGGACGGATTAACACTGAAGCTTTCTTT; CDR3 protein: CASSLGRINTEAFF
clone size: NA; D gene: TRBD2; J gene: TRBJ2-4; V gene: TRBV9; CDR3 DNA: TGTGCCAGCAGCGCCCGGGCTAGCGGGAGCCACACGGCCAAAAACATTCAGTACTTC; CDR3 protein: CASSARASGSHTAKNIQYF
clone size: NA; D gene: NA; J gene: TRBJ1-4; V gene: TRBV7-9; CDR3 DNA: TGTGCCAGCAGCCTAGGGACACTTGCAACTAATGAAAAACTGTTTTTT; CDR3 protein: CASSLGTLATNEKLFF
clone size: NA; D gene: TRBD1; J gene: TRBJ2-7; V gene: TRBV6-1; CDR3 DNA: TGTGCCAGCAGTACTAACAGGGGGGCCTACGAGCAGTACTTC; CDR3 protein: CASSTNRGAYEQYF
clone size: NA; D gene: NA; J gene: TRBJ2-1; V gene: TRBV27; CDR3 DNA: TGTGCCAGCAGTATTACCTCGAACCCCTACAATGAGCAGTTCTTC; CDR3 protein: CASSITSNPYNEQFF
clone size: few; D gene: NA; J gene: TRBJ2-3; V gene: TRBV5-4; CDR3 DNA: TGTGCCAGCAGCTTGGATAGCACAGATACGCAGTATTTT; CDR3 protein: CASSLDSTDTQYF
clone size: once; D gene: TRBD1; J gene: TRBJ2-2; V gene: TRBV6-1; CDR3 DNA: TGTGCCAGCAGTGGAAGAGAGGGACAGGCTCACACCGGGGAGCTGTTTTTT; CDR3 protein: CASSGREGQAHTGELFF
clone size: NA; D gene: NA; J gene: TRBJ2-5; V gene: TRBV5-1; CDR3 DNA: TGCGCCAGCAGGGCCCTAGCTGGATCTGAGACCCAGTACTTC; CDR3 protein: CASRALAGSETQYF
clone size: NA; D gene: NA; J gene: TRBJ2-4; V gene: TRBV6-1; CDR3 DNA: TGTGCCAGCAGTGCTGGGGGAAACATTCAGTACTTC; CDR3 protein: CASSAGGNIQYF
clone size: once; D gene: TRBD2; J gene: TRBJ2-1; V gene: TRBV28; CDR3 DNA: TGTGCCAGCAGTTTAAGCGGGAGGGCCAGGAACAATGAGCAGTTCTTC; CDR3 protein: CASSLSGRARNNEQFF
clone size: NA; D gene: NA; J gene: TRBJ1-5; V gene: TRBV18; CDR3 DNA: TGTGCCAGCTCAGCTCGACAAAGTAGCAATCAGCCCCAGCATTTT; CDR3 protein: CASSARQSSNQPQHF
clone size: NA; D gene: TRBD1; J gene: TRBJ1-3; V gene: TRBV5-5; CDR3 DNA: TGTGCCAGCAGCTTCAATCCAGGGGGCTCTGGAAACACCATATATTTT; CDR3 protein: CASSFNPGGSGNTIYF
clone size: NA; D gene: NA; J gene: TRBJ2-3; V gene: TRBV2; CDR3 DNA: TGTGCCAGCTCCTTAGGACTAAAGACGCAGTATTTT; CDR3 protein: CASSLGLKTQYF
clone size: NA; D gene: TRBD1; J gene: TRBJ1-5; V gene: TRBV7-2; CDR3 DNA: TGTGCCAGCAGCATGACAGGGGGGGACAATCAGCCCCAGCATTTT; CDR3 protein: CASSMTGGDNQPQHF
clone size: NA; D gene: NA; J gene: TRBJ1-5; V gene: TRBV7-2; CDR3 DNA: TGTGCCAGCAGCTATGAACATAGCAATCAGCCCCAGCATTTT; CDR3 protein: CASSYEHSNQPQHF
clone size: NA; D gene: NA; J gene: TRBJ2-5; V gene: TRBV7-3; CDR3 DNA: TGTGCCAGCAGCTTATTGGTTCCCCCGGACACCCAGTACTTC; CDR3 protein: CASSLLVPPDTQYF
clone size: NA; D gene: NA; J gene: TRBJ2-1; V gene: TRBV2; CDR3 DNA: TGTGCCAGCAGCTTATTGAATGAGCAGTTCTTC; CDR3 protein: CASSLLNEQFF
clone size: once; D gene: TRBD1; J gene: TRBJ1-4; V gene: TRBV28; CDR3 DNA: TGTGCCAGCAGTTTCCGACAGGGAACTAATGAAAAACTGTTTTTT; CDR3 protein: CASSFRQGTNEKLFF
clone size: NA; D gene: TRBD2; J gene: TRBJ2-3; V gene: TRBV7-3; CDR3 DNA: TGTGCCAGCAGCTTTAATAGCGGGAGGATAACAGATACGCAGTATTTT; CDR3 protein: CASSFNSGRITDTQYF
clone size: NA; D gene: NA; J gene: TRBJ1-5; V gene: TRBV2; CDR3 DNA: TGTGCCAGCAGCTTGGGGCCCAATCAGCCCCAGCATTTT; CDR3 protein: CASSLGPNQPQHF